This is a list of T cell receptor beta chains from one sample in a study of blood T cell dynamics during melanoma immunotherapy. Sequencing was performed with immunoSEQ multiplex PCR; in TCRdb, only in-frame clones are kept and a portion is missing. Of approximately 22,000 clones listed, 70% to 90% are singletons. The sequenced sample was blood, obtained from a patient treated with checkpoint blockade. These receptors all stem from a human donor with melanoma. CDR3s include the opening cysteine and the closing phenylalanine or tryptophan. The D gene is left open where the match is weak. Some rows have no size entry. The others give once, few or many, or a class for an expanded clone.

J gene,D gene,clone size,V gene,CDR3 protein,CDR3 DNA
TRBJ2-1,TRBD2,NA,TRBV7-6,CASSSSGTSYNEQFF,TGTGCCAGCAGCTCTAGCGGGACCTCCTACAATGAGCAGTTCTTC
TRBJ1-2,NA,NA,TRBV5-1,CASSEGLHVRVTF,TGCGCCAGCAGCGAAGGCCTTCATGTGCGGGTTACCTTC
TRBJ2-5,NA,NA,TRBV5-1,CASSLGVQETQYF,TGCGCCAGCAGCTTGGGGGTGCAAGAGACCCAGTACTTC
TRBJ1-1,TRBD1,once,TRBV6-6,CASSSQPGGIEAFF,TGTGCCAGCAGTTCCCAGCCAGGGGGCATTGAAGCTTTCTTT
TRBJ2-5,NA,NA,TRBV6-1,CASSESGFQETQYF,TGTGCCAGCAGTGAATCGGGATTCCAAGAGACCCAGTACTTC
TRBJ2-1,TRBD2,NA,TRBV29-1,CSVLSGRAAGEQFF,TGCAGCGTTCTTAGCGGGAGGGCCGCCGGTGAGCAGTTCTTC
TRBJ2-3,TRBD2,NA,TRBV7-2,CASSFGGIEDTQYF,TGTGCCAGCAGCTTCGGGGGGATAGAGGATACGCAGTATTTT
TRBJ1-5,NA,NA,TRBV21-1,CASSKALLRGFHQPQHF,TGTGCCAGCAGCAAAGCGCTTCTCCGGGGATTTCATCAGCCCCAGCATTTT
TRBJ1-1,TRBD1,NA,TRBV6-6,CASNRDRGLNTEAFF,TGTGCCAGCAACAGGGACAGGGGCTTGAACACTGAAGCTTTCTTT
TRBJ2-3,TRBD2,NA,TRBV5-1,CASSFSGTGDTQYF,TGCGCCAGCAGCTTTAGCGGGACGGGGGATACGCAGTATTTT
TRBJ2-5,NA,NA,TRBV5-1,CASSSPSGTQETQYF,TGCGCCAGCAGCTCACCTTCAGGGACTCAAGAGACCCAGTACTTC
TRBJ1-3,NA,NA,TRBV5-6,CASRRGLGGNTIYF,TGTGCCAGCCGTCGGGGCCTGGGAGGAAACACCATATATTTT
TRBJ2-7,TRBD1,NA,TRBV29-1,CMPGGNYEQYF,TGCATGCCAGGGGGCAACTACGAGCAGTACTTC
TRBJ1-5,NA,NA,TRBV28,CASDRVASNQPQHF,TGTGCCAGCGACCGGGTAGCTAGCAATCAGCCCCAGCATTTT
TRBJ1-1,NA,once,TRBV28,CASSLSGRGTEAFF,TGTGCCAGCAGTTTATCAGGGAGGGGCACTGAAGCTTTCTTT
TRBJ2-7,NA,few,TRBV2,CASSEVPEESYEQYF,TGTGCCAGCAGTGAAGTTCCAGAAGAGTCCTACGAGCAGTACTTC
TRBJ2-3,TRBD2,NA,TRBV28,CASGDAASGRADTQYF,TGTGCCAGCGGGGACGCGGCTAGCGGGAGGGCAGATACGCAGTATTTT
TRBJ2-2,TRBD2,NA,TRBV11-2,CASSLEAPMGASGRGGELFF,TGTGCCAGCAGCTTAGAGGCCCCCATGGGGGCTAGCGGGAGAGGCGGGGAGCTGTTTTTT